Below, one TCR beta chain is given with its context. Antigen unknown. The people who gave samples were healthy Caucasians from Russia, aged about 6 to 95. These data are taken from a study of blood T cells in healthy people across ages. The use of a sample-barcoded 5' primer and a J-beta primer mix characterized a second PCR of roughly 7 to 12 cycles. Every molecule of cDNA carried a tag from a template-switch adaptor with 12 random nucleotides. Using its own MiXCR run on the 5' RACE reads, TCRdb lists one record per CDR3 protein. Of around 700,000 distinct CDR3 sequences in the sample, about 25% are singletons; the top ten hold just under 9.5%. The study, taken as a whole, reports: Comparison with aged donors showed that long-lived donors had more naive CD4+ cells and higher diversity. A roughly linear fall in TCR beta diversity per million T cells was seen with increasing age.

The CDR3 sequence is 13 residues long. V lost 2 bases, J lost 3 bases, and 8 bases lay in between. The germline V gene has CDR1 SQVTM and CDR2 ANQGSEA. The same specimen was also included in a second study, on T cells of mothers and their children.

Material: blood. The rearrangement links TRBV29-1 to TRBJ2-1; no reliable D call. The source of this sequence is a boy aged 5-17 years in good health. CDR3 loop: CSVERVDYNEQFF. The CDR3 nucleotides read TGCAGCGTTGAAAGGGTGGACTACAATGAGCAGTTCTTC.